This record looks at one TCR beta chain sequence and its context. The specificity of this receptor is unknown. Base-call qualities are not available, and no considerably larger clone is one nucleotide away. CDR1 is given as SGHTA and CDR2 as FQGNSA, both from the germline V gene. Including the terminal cysteine and phenylalanine, the CDR3 comprises 13 residues. CDR3 DNA is the only sequence kept; it has 39 bases, read in frame from the first base. V lost 5 bases and J lost 7 bases; the stretch between them is 14 bases long. This sample stems from a study of TIL therapy for anti-PD-1-resistant metastatic lung cancer (dated by TCRdb to the early 2020s). In terms of the full investigation: Tumors were collected before any PD-1/PD-L1 blockade, after which patients were given nivolumab, and patients who progressed were given lymphodepletion, an infusion of expanded TIL and IL-2. A median non-synonymous tumor mutation burden of over 1.2 mutations per megabase was determined across the cohort by whole-exome sequencing. T cell receptor beta sequencing of tumor and peripheral blood was used to follow clonotypes across the tumor, the expanded TIL product and serial blood samples. Enrolled patients had a median age of roughly 50 years (range 38-75) and a median tumor PD-L1 proportion score of around 5.9%. The cohort was predominantly lung adenocarcinoma, with a few EGFR-mutant and two ALK-rearranged tumors, and half of patients were current or former smokers. Overall results and qualifications from the work: Infused TIL clonotypes partially replaced the baseline peripheral repertoire then decayed over months, with no apparent association between persistence and response. The study protocol defined all tumor marker inferences as exploratory. The cohort was highly selected, with more treatment-naive, never-smoker and oncogene-addicted patients than typical, limiting generalizability.

The sample's time point label, in plain terms: pre-treatment sample, taken before nivolumab and TIL therapy. Adults with stage 4 NSCLC were enrolled from October 2017 to early 2020 in a dual-center phase I trial. The samples were drawn from an open-label, single-arm phase I trial testing tumor-infiltrating lymphocyte therapy combined with nivolumab in advanced non-small cell lung cancer. Mononuclear cells from blood collected in EDTA tubes were isolated on a Ficoll gradient and snap-frozen as pellets, and DNA was then extracted using a Qiagen mini-prep kit. TCR beta CDR3 regions were amplified from genomic DNA with the immunoSEQ v3 hsTCRB kit using bias-controlled multiplex PCR. TCR libraries were sequenced on an Illumina NextSeq 500 to roughly 2 million read pairs for survey level or 5-6 million for deep level. In the authors' own workflow: V, D and J genes were assigned, non-productive sequences were removed, and clonality was reported by immunoSEQ Analyzer software. Repertoires were compared by productive Simpson clonality and by the Morisita overlap index of productive TRB rearrangements between infused TIL and blood. For each clone in blood, the absolute clonotype count was estimated by multiplying the lymphocyte count by the CD3+ fraction and by the clone's productive frequency. TCRdb's version of the immuneACCESS table is confined to in-frame rearrangements and falls short of the full clone set. An unresolved V gene accounts for under half of the shortfall where checked; the remainder is of unknown origin. Clonal size and the V and J genes are those of that table, whereas D and trimming came from the DNA. The sample yields tens of thousands of clones; around nine tenths were counted once. Just over 2.5% of the sample lies in the top ten.

This TCR derives from a person aged 25 to 85 with non-small cell lung cancer. Sequences were derived from blood, sampled at baseline. This receptor chain uses TRBV7-2 and TRBJ1-1; the D region possibly corresponds to TRBD1 (5 bases align). The bases read TGTGCCAGCAGCCTGATTCTGGGGCTTGAAGCTTTCTTT. The resulting protein is CASSLILGLEAFF.